The rows below give T cell receptor beta chains drawn from one sample of a study of shared clonotypes between healthy human individuals. Only in-frame clones appear in the TCRdb table, and some are missing; sequencing was by immunoSEQ multiplex PCR. The sample includes millions of clones, over 85% of them seen just once. What was sequenced was naive CD8+ T cells sorted from blood. Source of these receptors: a man between 18 and 29 years old in good health. CDR3s include the opening cysteine and the closing phenylalanine or tryptophan.

v_gene,CDR3aa
TRBV5-6,CASSLATGNTEAFF
TRBV15,CATSQDSSLGANVLTF
TRBV10-3,CAITQGDGYTF
TRBV5-8,CASSLAWGAKNIQYF
TRBV18,CASSPWDSPTDTQYF
TRBV27,CASSQWGTSGLPSYNEQFF
TRBV10-2,CASSPGATEAFF
TRBV5-6,CASSPDREETQYF
TRBV27,CASSQTSGSLFF
TRBV6-5,CASSYGGVGYEQYF
TRBV5-4,CASSLQGAGSPLHF
TRBV30,CAWSVHTDTQYF
TRBV7-8,CASKNLLAYNEQFF
TRBV5-4,CASSVGGPEQFF
TRBV4-3,CASSQDPAGGYEQYF
TRBV10-2,CASSDQTSGFSYEQYF
TRBV6-6,CASFMGEKLFF
TRBV18,CASSPPTGHDYTF
TRBV10-1,CASSERGGRSDTQYF
TRBV4-3,CASSQGASYEQYF
TRBV27,CASSWTGGNEQYF
TRBV5-4,CASSLYPQLMNTEAFF
TRBV7-2,CASSGRATGGYEQYF
TRBV27,CASSPQGGKNIQYF
TRBV7-9,CASSSGGGHSNQPQHF
TRBV27,CASSLGPRINEQFF
TRBV28,CASRRTGLMNTEAFF
TRBV7-8,CASRPQEGYEQYF
TRBV6-6,CASSWGVSSTDTQYF
TRBV11-2,CASSLNPGGGNEQFF
TRBV4-3,CASSEAGQETQYF
TRBV11-2,CASSLSVGQLYEQYF
TRBV27,CASSQVRGEQYF
TRBV15,CATSGPERGADTQYF
TRBV7-9,CASSPFGQGTDTQYF
TRBV5-6,CASSSYSGRWYEQYF
TRBV5-8,CASRRGVADTDTQYF
TRBV6-5,CASSYPGGGETQYF
TRBV10-3,CAISDLAGGPNNEQFF
TRBV6-1,CAGSGTVYEQYF